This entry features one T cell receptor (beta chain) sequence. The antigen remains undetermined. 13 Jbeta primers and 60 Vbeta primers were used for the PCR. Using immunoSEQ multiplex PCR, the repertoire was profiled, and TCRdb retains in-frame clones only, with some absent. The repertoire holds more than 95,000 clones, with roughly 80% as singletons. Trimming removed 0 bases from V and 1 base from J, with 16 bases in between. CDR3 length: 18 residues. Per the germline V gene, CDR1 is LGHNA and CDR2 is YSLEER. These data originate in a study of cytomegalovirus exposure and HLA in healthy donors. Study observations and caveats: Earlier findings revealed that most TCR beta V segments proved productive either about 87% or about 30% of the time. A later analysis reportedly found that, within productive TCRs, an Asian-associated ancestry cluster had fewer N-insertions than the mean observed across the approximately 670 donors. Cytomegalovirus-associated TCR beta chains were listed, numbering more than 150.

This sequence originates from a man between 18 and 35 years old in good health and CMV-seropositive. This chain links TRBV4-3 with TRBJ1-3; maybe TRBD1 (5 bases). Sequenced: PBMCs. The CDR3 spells CASSQDPPGSSSGNTIYF. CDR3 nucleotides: TGCGCCAGCAGCCAAGATCCTCCAGGGTCGAGTTCTGGAAACACCATATATTTT.